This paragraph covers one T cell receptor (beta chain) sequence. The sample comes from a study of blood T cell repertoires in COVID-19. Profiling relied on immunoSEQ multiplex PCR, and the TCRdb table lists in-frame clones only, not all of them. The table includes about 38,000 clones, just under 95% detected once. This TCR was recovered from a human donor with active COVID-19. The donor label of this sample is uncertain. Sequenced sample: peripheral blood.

CDR3 residues: CASNRGGNTEAFF. The CDR3 region has the DNA TGTGCCAGTAATCGAGGAGGGAACACTGAAGCTTTCTTT. V gene TRBV19 combines with J gene TRBJ1-1, with D hard to call. The length of the CDR3 is 13 residues. Trimming left V 7 bases short and J 1 base short, with 10 bases between. Germline V CDR1 and CDR2: LNHDA, SQIVND (reference sequence).